This T cell receptor (beta chain) appears in the sequencing data of a study of blood T cell repertoires in COVID-19. Study-level information: Collection of acute and convalescent COVID-19 samples took place in the United States, Italy and Spain. T cells, B-cell-depleted T cells, or PBMCs supplied cDNA or gDNA.

The trim removed 3 bases at V and 7 bases at J, leaving 2 bases unmatched. The germline V gene encodes CDR1 MGHRA and CDR2 YSYEKL. The CDR3 sequence is 15 residues long. The authors' processing: Reference gene primer amplification in the assay estimated nucleated cell counts. Produced via immunoSEQ multiplex PCR; TCRdb's table is partial and in-frame only. Clone size and the V and J calls come from that table; the DNA yielded D and trimming. Among about 400,000 clones listed, around 86% were seen once. Material: peripheral blood. The receptor comes from a human donor in a cohort sampled during active COVID-19. The chain employs TRBV4-1 and TRBJ1-6; 11 bases align to TRBD1. CDR3 nucleotide sequence: TGCGCCAGCAGCCACGGACAGGGGGCCAATTCACCCCTCCACTTT. Protein product: CASSHGQGANSPLHF.